The entry that follows covers one TCR beta chain sequence. This clone has ten or more counts. This receptor's antigen is unknown. Per-base quality was not reported, and no clone a single base away is much larger than it. Relative to germline, V is 7 bases shorter and J is 3 bases shorter, with 9 bases between their ends. According to the germline V gene (reference sequence), CDR1 reads DFQATT and CDR2 reads SNEGSKA. The CDR3, from cysteine to phenylalanine, totals 12 residues. Here the CDR3 DNA is all that survives: 36 bases in frame from base 1. The library was made by PCR. Sequenced on an Illumina HiSeq 4000. High-throughput sequencing was used to profile the TCR beta-chain CDR3 region of each patient. In the original analysis: A classifier to discriminate distant-metastatic papillary thyroid cancer patients was built from CDR3 differences across clinicopathological groups. The Shannon index was used to assess repertoire diversity, and the Morisita-Horn index was used to assess tumor-blood repertoire similarity. TCRdb itself trimmed the public reads at Q25 with fastp, ran MiXCR and retained productive beta chains. TCRdb's processing, not the study's, gives the V and J calls here. This sample comprises 20,000 to 25,000 clones, approximately 25% of them detected only once. The top ten constitute 5.4% of the sample.

The sample is drawn from a study of metastatic and nonmetastatic thyroid tumors (dated by TCRdb to the early 2020s). About the full investigation: Repertoires from peripheral blood and from tumor or nodule tissue samples of malignant and benign thyroid patients were compared.

Before undergoing thyroid surgery, none of the patients had been given any kind of treatment. Using T-cell receptor beta sequencing, the researchers looked back retrospectively at clinical samples from patients, gathered between about 2012 and 2019. Broad study findings and their caveats: In both blood and tumor samples, malignant tumors were reported to have significantly higher TCR beta diversity than benign nodules.

The sample comprised tumor tissue. The chain uses TRBV20-1 and TRBJ2-2; the D call is tentative, TRBD1 or TRBD2, as each matches 5 bases. The origin of this receptor is a female donor with papillary thyroid cancer or a benign thyroid nodule (not recorded which). Some clones in this sample may be carry-over from other donors' samples. The CDR3 protein sequence reads: CSGQGDTGELFF. The nucleotides are TGCAGTGGGCAGGGAGACACCGGGGAGCTGTTTTTT.